This T cell receptor (beta chain) was documented in a study of identical twins. Points from the study as a whole: For monozygotic twins, models underestimated out-of-frame TCR alpha sharing. Carriage of fewer insertions was seen in abundant cord blood beta clonotypes, whereas memory repertoires showed none.

TCRdb reanalysed the 5' RACE reads using MiXCR and keeps one entry per CDR3 protein. The sample includes just under 650,000 distinct CDR3 sequences, 7.1% of them seen just once. Per germline, CDR1 SGHRS and CDR2 YFSETQ. V lost 2 bases to trimming and J lost 3 bases; unmatched junction nucleotides: 2. The CDR3 length is 13 residues. Only a few counts were recorded for this clonotype. What it binds is unknown. The same data also contributed to another study, on yellow fever vaccine responses in identical twins.

This TCR was recovered from a young woman in good health. The V gene is TRBV5-1, the J gene TRBJ2-7; 7 bases align to TRBD2. Sequencing input: PBMCs. CDR3 region: CASSFAGVYEQYF. CDR3 nucleotide sequence: TGCGCCAGCAGCTTCGCGGGAGTCTACGAGCAGTACTTC.